The 5 T cell receptor beta chains listed next were all sequenced from one sample in a study of blood T cell repertoires in COVID-19. TCRdb's copy holds only in-frame clones and misses some; the assay was immunoSEQ multiplex PCR. The repertoire holds 330,000 or so clones, with roughly 86% as singletons. Sample: PBMCs or T cells enriched from blood (not recorded which). The receptors here all came from a middle-aged man in a cohort exposed to, infected with or recovered from COVID-19 (not recorded which).

The J gene is TRBJ1-3, the V gene TRBV2; the D is unclear. The V gene's germline CDR1 is SNHLY and CDR2 FYNNEI. Trimming pared 1 base from V and 2 bases from J, leaving 6 bases between. The CDR3 loop spans 14 amino acids. The DNA of the CDR3 is TGTGCCAGCAGTGAAGGAGGAACTGGAAACACCATATATTTT. Protein product: CASSEGGTGNTIYF.

J is TRBJ1-2 and V is TRBV18; 7 nucleotides agree with TRBD1. V dropped 2 bases and J dropped 7; count of bases not matched to a gene: 7. From germline, CDR1 is KGHSH and CDR2 LQKENI. This CDR3 is 14 amino acids long. The CDR3, as DNA: TGTGCCAGCTCACCAGACAGGGTGGAGGGTGGCTACACCTTC. Residues: CASSPDRVEGGYTF.

The chain recombines TRBV30 with TRBJ2-1; 11 bases are shared with TRBD2. Per germline, CDR1 GTSNPN and CDR2 SVGIG (reference sequence). The trim removed 3 bases at V and 12 bases at J, leaving 16 bases unmatched. This CDR3 contains 16 residues. The DNA for the CDR3 is TGTGCCTGGAGCTTCAATTCCCCCGGGACTAGCGGACCGCAGTTCTTC. It yields the protein CAWSFNSPGTSGPQFF.

The chain employs TRBV24-1 and TRBJ1-3; no definite D call. Germline assignment: CDR1 KGHDR and CDR2 SFDVKD. The CDR3 totals 14 residues. V was pared by 4 bases and J by 0 bases, with 6 bases between. CDR3 in amino acids: CATSESSSGNTIYF. DNA for the CDR3: TGTGCCACCAGTGAGTCCAGCTCTGGAAACACCATATATTTT.

This chain joins TRBV6-6 and TRBJ2-7, with TRBD1 as a possible D gene (6 bases). The V and J ends lost 5 bases and 0 bases respectively, with 11 bases between them. This CDR3 is 14 amino acids long. The germline CDR1 and CDR2 sequences are MNHNY and SVGAGI (reference sequence). The CDR3: CASSPGTSSYEQYF. In DNA form, the CDR3 reads TGTGCCAGCAGTCCCGGGACAAGCTCCTACGAGCAGTACTTC.